Sequencing of this TCR beta chain was carried out in a study of CD8 T cells in Susac syndrome. Random hexamers were used to reverse transcribe roughly 0.45 to 1 ug of RNA. One entry per CDR3 protein results from TCRdb running MiXCR on the immunoSEQ multiplex PCR reads. Of some 240,000 distinct CDR3 sequences in the sample, 90% to 96% were seen once. The germline V gene has CDR1 DFQATT and CDR2 SNEGSKA (reference sequence). CDR3 length: 16 residues. Trimming pared 0 bases from V and 0 bases from J, leaving 11 bases between. The sample comprised CD4+ T cells from PBMCs. The sequence was obtained from a human donor with Susac syndrome. The J gene is TRBJ2-2, the V gene TRBV20-1; unclear D gene. CDR3 DNA sequence: TGCAGTGCTAGAGACAGGATGAAAGCGAACACCGGGGAGCTGTTTTTT. It translates to CSARDRMKANTGELFF.